The 12 T cell receptor beta chains given below trace back to one sample, sequenced in a study of OX40 agonist ivuxolimab in advanced cancers. Libraries came from the immunoSEQ multiplex PCR assay. Entries here come from immuneACCESS through TCRdb and include only in-frame sequences with V and J called. Some clones fail to appear in such tables; in the studies checked, an unresolved V gene covers under half of the shortfall, and the cause of the remainder is unknown. This sample is represented by 72,000 or so clones; around nine tenths of them were singletons. About 0.9% of the sample is in the top ten clones. The source was CD4+ or CD8+ T cells sorted from blood, collected in a trial of the OX40 agonist ivuxolimab. Receptors originate from an adult with an advanced solid tumor such as melanoma, head and neck, liver or kidney cancer.

This chain links TRBV2 with TRBJ1-1; no firm D call. With 5 bases removed from V and 6 bases from J, the gap between germline ends came to 16 bases. The CDR3 extends over 14 amino acids. Germline-derived CDR1 and CDR2 are SNHLY and FYNNEI. CDR3 sequence (DNA): TGTGCCAGCAGTTTCGGCGGTGGTAAAGCTGAAGCTTTCTTT. This sequence encodes CASSFGGGKAEAFF.

The chain combines TRBV14 with TRBJ2-7; no reliable D call. V dropped 8 bases and J dropped 0 bases, with 8 bases sitting between them. The germline CDR1 and CDR2 sequences are SGHDN and FVKESK. The CDR3 has 12 amino acids. The CDR3 reads CASARSSYEQYF. CDR3 nucleotide sequence: TGTGCCAGCGCGCGTAGCTCCTACGAGCAGTACTTC.

The rearrangement joins TRBV14 to TRBJ2-5, with 7 nucleotides matching TRBD1. V was pared by 1 base and J by 5 bases, with 13 bases of the junction left unmatched. Germline assignment: CDR1 SGHDN and CDR2 FVKESK. CDR3 length: 17 residues. The CDR3 reads CASSQARQGKVMETQYF. In nucleotides, the CDR3 is TGTGCCAGCAGCCAAGCTAGACAGGGAAAGGTGATGGAGACCCAGTACTTC.

The V call is TRBV7-9, the J call TRBJ1-5, with D possibly matching TRBD1 (6 bases). The V gene lost 1 base and the J gene lost 9 bases, with 13 bases spanning the gap. The CDR3 is 14 amino acids. Germline CDR1 is SEHNR and CDR2 is FQNEAQ (reference sequence). The CDR3 DNA reads TGTGCCAGCAGCTTAGGGGAGGGCAGGGGGCCCCAGCATTTT. Translated: CASSLGEGRGPQHF.

Comments on this clone: The same CDR3 is also encoded by other DNA sequences in this sample. The rearrangement links TRBV27 to TRBJ2-5; TRBD2 matches at 14 bases. J lost 5 bases, V lost 3 bases, and 5 bases had no gene match. Germline lookup yields CDR1 MNHEY and CDR2 SMNVEV (reference sequence). This CDR3 spans 16 amino acids. The CDR3 loop is CASSFGTSGGRETQYF. In nucleotides, the CDR3 is TGTGCCAGCAGTTTTGGGACTAGCGGGGGTAGGGAGACCCAGTACTTC.

The CDR3 reads CASGKRQGSSYEQYF. As DNA, the CDR3 is TGTGCCAGTGGGAAACGACAGGGTAGCTCCTACGAGCAGTACTTC. The chain uses TRBV19 and TRBJ2-7; 7 nucleotides align to TRBD1. Germline values: CDR1 LNHDA, CDR2 SQIVND (reference sequence). This CDR3 region has 15 residues. The J segment lost 0 bases and the V segment lost 8 bases, leaving 10 bases of the junction unmatched.

The V call is TRBV5-6, the J call TRBJ2-5, with 8 positions matching TRBD2. V trimming: 7 bases; J trimming: 5 bases; junction bases outside the gene matches: 10. The CDR3 consists of 14 residues. Looked up from germline, CDR1 is SGHDT and CDR2 is YYEEEE. CDR3 in amino acids: CASVARTSWETQYF. CDR3 DNA: TGTGCCAGCGTTGCCCGGACTAGCTGGGAGACCCAGTACTTC.

The CDR3 reads CASTPTGFNYGYTF. The CDR3 DNA is TGTGCCAGCACCCCGACAGGTTTTAACTATGGCTACACCTTC. The genes are TRBV5-6 and TRBJ1-2; D is perhaps TRBD1 (6 bases). V was clipped by 6 bases and J by 1 base, with 13 bases between them. Germline loops: CDR1 SGHDT, CDR2 YYEEEE. CDR3 length: 14 amino acids.

This clone was counted a few times. This sequence joins TRBV28 and TRBJ2-7, with TRBD2 identical over 8 bases. The CDR3 loop spans 15 amino acids. The germline gives CDR1 MDHEN, CDR2 SYDVKM. V gave up 5 bases and J gave up 2 bases; unmatched junction bases: 8. The CDR3: CASSEMGLVAYEQYF. DNA of the CDR3: TGTGCCAGCAGTGAAATGGGACTAGTGGCCTACGAGCAGTACTTC.

This chain connects TRBV5-4 to TRBJ2-7; no clear D. Germline CDR1 is SGHNT and CDR2 is YYREEE (reference sequence). The CDR3 contains 11 residues. V lost 3 bases, J lost 0 bases, and 1 base lay in between. This chain's CDR3 is CASSSSYEQYF. CDR3 sequence (DNA): TGTGCCAGCAGCTCCTCCTACGAGCAGTACTTC.

This rearrangement joins TRBV19 to TRBJ2-5, with TRBD2 identical over 7 bases. The CDR3 covers 17 residues. CDR1 and CDR2 from the germline V gene are LNHDA and SQIVND (reference sequence). The V gene end was trimmed by 4 bases and the J gene end by 1 base; junction bases not matched to a gene: 12. DNA for the CDR3: TGTGCCAGTAGTAGGAAATCCGGGACTACTACCCAAGAGACCCAGTACTTC. Its translation: CASSRKSGTTTQETQYF.

The genes are TRBV15 and TRBJ1-6; D ambiguous. The CDR3 runs 14 residues. Per the germline V gene, CDR1 is LNHNV and CDR2 is YYDKDF (reference sequence). The ends were cut back, 0 bases at V and 8 bases at J, with 8 bases in the middle. The CDR3 nucleotides read TGTGCCACCAGCAGAGATGTAAGGGATTCACCCCTCCACTTT. It codes for CATSRDVRDSPLHF.